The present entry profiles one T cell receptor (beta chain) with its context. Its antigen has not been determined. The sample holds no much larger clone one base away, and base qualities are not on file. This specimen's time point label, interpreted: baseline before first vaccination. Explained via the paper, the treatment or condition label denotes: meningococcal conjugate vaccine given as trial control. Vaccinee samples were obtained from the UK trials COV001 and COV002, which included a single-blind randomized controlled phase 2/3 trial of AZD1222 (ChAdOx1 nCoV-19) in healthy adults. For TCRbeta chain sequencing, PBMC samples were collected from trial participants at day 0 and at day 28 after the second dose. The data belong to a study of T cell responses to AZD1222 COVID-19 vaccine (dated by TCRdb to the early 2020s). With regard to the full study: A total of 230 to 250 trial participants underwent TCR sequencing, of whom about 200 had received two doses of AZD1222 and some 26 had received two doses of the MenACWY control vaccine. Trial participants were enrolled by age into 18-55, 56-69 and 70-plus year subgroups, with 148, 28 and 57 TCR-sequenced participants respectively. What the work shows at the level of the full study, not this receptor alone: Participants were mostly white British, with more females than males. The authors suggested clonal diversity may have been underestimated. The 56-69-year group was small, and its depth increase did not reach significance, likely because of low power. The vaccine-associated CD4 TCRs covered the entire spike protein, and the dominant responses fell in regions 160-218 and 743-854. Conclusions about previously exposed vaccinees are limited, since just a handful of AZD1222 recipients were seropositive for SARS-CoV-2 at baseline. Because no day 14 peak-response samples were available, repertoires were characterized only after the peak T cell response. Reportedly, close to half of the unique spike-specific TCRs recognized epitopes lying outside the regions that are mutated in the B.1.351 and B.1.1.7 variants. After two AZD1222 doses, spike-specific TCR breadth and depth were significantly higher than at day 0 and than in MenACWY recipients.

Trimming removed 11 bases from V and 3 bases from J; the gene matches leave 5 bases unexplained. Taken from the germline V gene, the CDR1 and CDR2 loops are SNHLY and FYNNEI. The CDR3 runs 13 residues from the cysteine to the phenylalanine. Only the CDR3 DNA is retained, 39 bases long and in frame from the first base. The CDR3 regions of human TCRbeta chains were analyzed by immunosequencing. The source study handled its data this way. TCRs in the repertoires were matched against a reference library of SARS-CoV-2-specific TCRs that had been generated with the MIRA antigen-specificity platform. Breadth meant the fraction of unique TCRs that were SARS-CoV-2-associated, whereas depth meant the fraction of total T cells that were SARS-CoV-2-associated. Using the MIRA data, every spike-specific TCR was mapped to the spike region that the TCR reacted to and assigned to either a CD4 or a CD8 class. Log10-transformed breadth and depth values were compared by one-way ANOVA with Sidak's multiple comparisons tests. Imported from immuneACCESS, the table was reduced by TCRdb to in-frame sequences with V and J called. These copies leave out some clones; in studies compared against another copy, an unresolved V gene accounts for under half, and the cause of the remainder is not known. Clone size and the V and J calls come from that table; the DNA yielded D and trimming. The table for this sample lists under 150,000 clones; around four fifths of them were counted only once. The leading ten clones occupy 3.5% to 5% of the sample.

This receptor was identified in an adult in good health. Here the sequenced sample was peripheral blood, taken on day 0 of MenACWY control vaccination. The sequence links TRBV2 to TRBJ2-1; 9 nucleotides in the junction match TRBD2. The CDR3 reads CAGSSGNYNEQFF. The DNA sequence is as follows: TGTGCCGGATCTAGCGGGAACTACAATGAGCAGTTCTTC.